This T cell receptor (beta chain) derives from a study of high-grade serous ovarian cancer treatment subgroups. The tumor samples were collected prior to definitive surgery or chemotherapy. V was cut by 0 bases and J by 6 bases, with 9 bases left in between. Germline lookup yields CDR1 SEHNR and CDR2 FQNEAQ (reference sequence). CDR3 length: 14 amino acids. Regarding the study as a whole: Without spatial data, bulk sequencing limits insight into HGSC tumor diversity. Only CDR3 was analyzed; CDR1 and CDR2 were not.

Profiled with immunoSEQ multiplex PCR; TCRdb holds only in-frame clones, not every one. The sample lists several thousand clones, about 75% seen once, with approximately 4.8% in the top ten. This clone has just one count. Its specificity is not known. Sequencing was carried out using tumor tissue. This clonotype was sampled from a human donor with high-grade serous ovarian cancer. This chain links TRBV7-9 with TRBJ1-5; tentatively, D is TRBD1 (5 bases). DNA of the CDR3: TGTGCCAGCAGCTTAGCAGGGGAAGGTCAGCCCCAGCATTTT. It yields the protein CASSLAGEGQPQHF.